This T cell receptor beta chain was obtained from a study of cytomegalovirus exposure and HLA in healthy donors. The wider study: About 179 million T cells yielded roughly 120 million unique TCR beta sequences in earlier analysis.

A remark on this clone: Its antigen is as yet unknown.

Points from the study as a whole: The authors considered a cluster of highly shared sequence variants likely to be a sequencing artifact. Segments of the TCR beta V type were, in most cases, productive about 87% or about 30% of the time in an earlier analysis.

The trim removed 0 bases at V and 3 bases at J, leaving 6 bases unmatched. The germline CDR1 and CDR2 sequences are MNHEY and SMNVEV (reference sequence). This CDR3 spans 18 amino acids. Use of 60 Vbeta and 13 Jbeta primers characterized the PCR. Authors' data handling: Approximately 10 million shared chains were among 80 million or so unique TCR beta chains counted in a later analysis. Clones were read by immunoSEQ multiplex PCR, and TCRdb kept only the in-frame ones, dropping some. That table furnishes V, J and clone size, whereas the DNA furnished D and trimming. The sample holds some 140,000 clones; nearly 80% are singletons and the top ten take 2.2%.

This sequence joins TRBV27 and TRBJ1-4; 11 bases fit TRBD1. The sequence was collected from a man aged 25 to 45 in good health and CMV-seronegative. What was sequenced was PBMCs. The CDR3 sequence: CASSLSLGQGASNEKLFF. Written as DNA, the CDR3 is TGTGCCAGCAGTTTATCCCTTGGACAGGGGGCGTCTAATGAAAAACTGTTTTTT.